The entry below describes one TCR beta chain. This sample stems from a study of blood T cell repertoires in COVID-19. The wider study: The analysed material was cDNA or gDNA that came from T cells, B-cell-depleted T cells, or PBMCs.

The ends lost 8 bases at V and 5 bases at J; junction bases unmatched: 12. CDR3 size: 15 residues. Germline V CDR1 and CDR2: WNHNN, SYGVQD (reference sequence). How the authors handled the data: Nucleated cell counts were estimated from reference gene primer amplification. Repertoires were generated with immunoSEQ multiplex PCR, while TCRdb's copy carries only in-frame clones and drops some. V and J calls and clone size are those listed in that table; D and trimming were worked out from the DNA. The data contain about 80,000 clones, roughly 80% of them singletons. The specimen sequenced was peripheral blood. This clonotype was obtained from a woman in her 70s with acute or convalescent COVID-19. The chain couples TRBV10-1 to TRBJ2-1; 7 bases match TRBD2. CDR3 sequence reads: CASDKETSPNNEQFF. The CDR3 DNA sequence: TGCGCCAGCGATAAAGAGACTAGCCCAAACAATGAGCAGTTCTTC.